This is a list of T cell receptor beta chains from one sample in a study of cytomegalovirus exposure and HLA in healthy donors. The repertoire was sequenced with immunoSEQ multiplex PCR; TCRdb's copy has only in-frame clones and lacks some. There are some 130,000 clones in the sample; roughly 89% occur only once, and approximately 1.2% lies in the top ten. What was sequenced was PBMCs. The origin of the receptors is a woman aged 18-30 years in good health and CMV-seronegative. Both conserved end residues are part of each CDR3. Fields, in order: J gene, V gene, CDR3 protein.

>TRBJ2-2|TRBV6-6
CASSKRQGGTGELFF
>TRBJ1-5|TRBV2
CASRAWEGQPQHF
>TRBJ2-5|TRBV11-2
CASSLDPSGGAETQYF
>TRBJ1-1|TRBV5-6
CASSLGQGGLDWDTEAFF
>TRBJ2-7|TRBV5-1
CASSLLLRNEQYF
>TRBJ1-5|TRBV19
CASSPTGGGSNQPQHF
>TRBJ2-7|TRBV15
CATSRLDSNNYEQYF
>TRBJ2-1|TRBV6-1
CASSGLRGLSYNEQFF
>TRBJ1-5|TRBV5-5
CASSLRGTGGFRPQHF
>TRBJ1-2|TRBV6-1
CASSEVRGNGPYGYTF
>TRBJ1-5|TRBV27
CASSPRDSPNQPQHF
>TRBJ1-2|TRBV6-6
CASSYATTDRARGYTF
>TRBJ2-3|TRBV11-2
CASSLGGQGGLTDTQYF
>TRBJ1-6|TRBV7-9
CASSFTGVRNSPLHF
>TRBJ1-2|TRBV6-5
CASSSGTGTKYGYTF
>TRBJ1-5|TRBV7-2
CASSVRGNQPQHF
>TRBJ1-4|TRBV4-2
CASSQEVGTGNEKLFF
>TRBJ1-1|TRBV4-1
CASSLAGIRAFF
>TRBJ1-2|TRBV19
CASGRGGTGYGYTF
>TRBJ2-5|TRBV5-1
CASSYGLAGEETQYF
>TRBJ2-1|TRBV13
CASSLGTGGLDEQFF
>TRBJ2-7|TRBV6-5
CASSKDRAFDEQYF
>TRBJ1-6|TRBV5-5
CASSPSSSYNSPLHF
>TRBJ2-5|TRBV6-5
CASSQRGPQETQYF
>TRBJ1-2|TRBV28
CASRSGTAYGYTF
>TRBJ2-7|TRBV5-6
CASSLLDEQYF
>TRBJ2-3|TRBV9
CASSVDSRAITDTQYF
>TRBJ2-5|TRBV4-1
CASSQEVLVEGTQYF
>TRBJ2-3|TRBV4-1
CASSQEGGASTDTQYF
>TRBJ1-2|TRBV6-5
CASRTEPGTFYGYTF
>TRBJ1-5|TRBV15
CATSRDRGGQPQHF
>TRBJ1-1|TRBV7-9
CASSPQTGGNTEAFF
>TRBJ2-6|TRBV7-2
CASSPGGTGANVLTF
>TRBJ2-3|TRBV27
CASSFLTVQSTDTQYF
>TRBJ1-2|TRBV5-6
CASSVMGQSSGYTF
>TRBJ1-2|TRBV2
CASSEVEGGGYTF